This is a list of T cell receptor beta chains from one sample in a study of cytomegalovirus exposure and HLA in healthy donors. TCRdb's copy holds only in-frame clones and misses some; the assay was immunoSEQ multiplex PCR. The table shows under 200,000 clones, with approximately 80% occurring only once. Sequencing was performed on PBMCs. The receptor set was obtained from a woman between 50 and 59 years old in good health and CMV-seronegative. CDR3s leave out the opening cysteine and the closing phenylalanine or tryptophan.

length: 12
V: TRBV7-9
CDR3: ATARGGNTDTQY

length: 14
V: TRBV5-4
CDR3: ASGLGSGTFSYEQY

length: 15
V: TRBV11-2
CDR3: ASSLGVAGDFTDTQY

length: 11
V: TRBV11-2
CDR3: ASSFGSSETQY

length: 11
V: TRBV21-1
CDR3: ASTLLGGNEQF

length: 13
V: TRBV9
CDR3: ASSVAPQGYTEAF

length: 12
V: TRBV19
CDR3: ASSGTDRVETQY

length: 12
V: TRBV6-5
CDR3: ASSPPGQTYEQY

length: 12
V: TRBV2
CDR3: ASSDRVRDQPQH

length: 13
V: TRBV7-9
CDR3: ASSSLGQGDTEAF

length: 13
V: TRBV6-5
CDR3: ASSTHARDGAEAF

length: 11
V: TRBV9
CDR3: ASSFTSSGELF

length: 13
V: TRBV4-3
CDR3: ASSQVDRGIGGYT

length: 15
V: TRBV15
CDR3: ATSREIGGSAENTIY

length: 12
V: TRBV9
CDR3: ASSVTGGNTEAF

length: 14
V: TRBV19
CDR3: ASSGTGGISNEKLF

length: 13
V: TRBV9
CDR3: ASSVGGATNEKLF

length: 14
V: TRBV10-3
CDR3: ATGTSGGRNTGELF

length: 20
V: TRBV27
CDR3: ASSLPVAVGTGGPNWNQPQH

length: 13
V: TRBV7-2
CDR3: ASSQFGQGSNEQF

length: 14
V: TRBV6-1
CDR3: ASSDPGLAGARGQY

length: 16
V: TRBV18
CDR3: ASSSQGPQTGDAGELF

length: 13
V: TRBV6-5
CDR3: ASSPRQGKNYEQY

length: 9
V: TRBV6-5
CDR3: ASSTGGKAF

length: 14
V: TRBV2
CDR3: ASSVVRMSNTGELF